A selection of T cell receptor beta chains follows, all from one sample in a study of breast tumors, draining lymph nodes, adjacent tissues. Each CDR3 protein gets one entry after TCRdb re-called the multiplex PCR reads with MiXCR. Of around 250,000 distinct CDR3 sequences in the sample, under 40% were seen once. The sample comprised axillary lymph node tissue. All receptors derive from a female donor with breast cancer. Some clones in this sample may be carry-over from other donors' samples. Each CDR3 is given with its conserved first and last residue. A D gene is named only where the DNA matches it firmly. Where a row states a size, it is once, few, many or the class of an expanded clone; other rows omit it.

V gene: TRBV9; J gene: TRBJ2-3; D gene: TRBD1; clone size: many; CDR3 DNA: TGTGCCAGCAGCGTAGAAGGGGGCAGCACAGATACGCAGTATTTT; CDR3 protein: CASSVEGGSTDTQYF
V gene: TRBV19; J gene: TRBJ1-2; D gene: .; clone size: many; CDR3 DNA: TGTGCCAGTAGTCCACACAGGGCGTTGGACTATGGCTACACCTTC; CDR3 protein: CASSPHRALDYGYTF
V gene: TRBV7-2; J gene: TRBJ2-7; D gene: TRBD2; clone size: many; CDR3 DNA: TGTGCCAGCAGCGCCGCGGGAGGGTCCTACGAGCAGTACTTC; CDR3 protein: CASSAAGGSYEQYF
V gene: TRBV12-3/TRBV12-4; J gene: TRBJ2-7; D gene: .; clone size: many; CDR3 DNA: TGTGCCAGCAGTTTAGGGCAGGCTATGAAGCAGTACTTC; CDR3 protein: CASSLGQAMKQYF
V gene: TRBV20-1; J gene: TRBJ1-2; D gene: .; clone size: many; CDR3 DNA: TGCAGTGTCCCGGACGGGGTCTATGGCTCCACCTTC; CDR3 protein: CSVPDGVYGSTF
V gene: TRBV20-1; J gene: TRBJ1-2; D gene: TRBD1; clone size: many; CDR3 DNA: TGCAGTGCTAGAGATCGGGCAGGGGGCAATTCCTATGGCTACACCTTC; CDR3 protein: CSARDRAGGNSYGYTF
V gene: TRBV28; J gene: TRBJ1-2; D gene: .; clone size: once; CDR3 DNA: TGTGCCAGCGTCGGACAGAATATTAATGGCTACACCTTC; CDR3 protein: CASVGQNINGYTF
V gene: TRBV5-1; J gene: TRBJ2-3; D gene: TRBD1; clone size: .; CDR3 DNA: TGCGCCAGCAGCGGCGGGACAGGGGGGAGGAGATGGGATACGCAGTATTTT; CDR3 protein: CASSGGTGGRRWDTQYF
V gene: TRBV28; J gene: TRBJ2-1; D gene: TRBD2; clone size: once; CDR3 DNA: TGTGCCAGCAGTTCCGCGGAGACTAGCGAGAGCAATGAGCAGTTCTTC; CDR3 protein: CASSSAETSESNEQFF
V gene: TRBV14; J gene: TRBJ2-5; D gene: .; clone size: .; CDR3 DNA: TGTGCCAGCAGCCAGCCCGGGGGATCAGAGACCCAGTACTTC; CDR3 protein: CASSQPGGSETQYF
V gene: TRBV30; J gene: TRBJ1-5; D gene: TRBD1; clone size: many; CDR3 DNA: TGTGCCTGGAGTGTACAGGGGGCCCAGCATTTT; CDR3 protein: CAWSVQGAQHF
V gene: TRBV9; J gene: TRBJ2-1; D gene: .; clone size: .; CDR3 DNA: TGTGCCAGCAGCCAAGTGCTCTACAATGAGCAGTTCTTC; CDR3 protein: CASSQVLYNEQFF
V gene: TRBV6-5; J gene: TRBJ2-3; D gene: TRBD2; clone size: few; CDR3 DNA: TGTGCCAGCAGTAAAAGACCTAAGGCGGGAGAGGTAGATACGCAGTATTTT; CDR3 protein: CASSKRPKAGEVDTQYF
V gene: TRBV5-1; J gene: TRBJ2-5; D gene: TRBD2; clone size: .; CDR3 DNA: TGCGCCAGCAGCTTGCGTGGCGGGGGGGCCTATGAGACCCAGTACTTC; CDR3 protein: CASSLRGGGAYETQYF
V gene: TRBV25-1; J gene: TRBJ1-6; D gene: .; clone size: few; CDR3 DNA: TGTGCCAGCAGTGAATGGAATTCTAATTCACCCCTCCACTTT; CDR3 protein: CASSEWNSNSPLHF
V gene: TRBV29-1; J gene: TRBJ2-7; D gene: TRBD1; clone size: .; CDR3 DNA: TGCAGCGTCCCCGGCGGGACAGGTCCCCGGGAGCAGTACTTC; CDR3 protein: CSVPGGTGPREQYF
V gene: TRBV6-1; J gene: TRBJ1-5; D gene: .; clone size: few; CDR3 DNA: TGTGCCAGCAGTCATTTTTCTCCGTGGGGTTCTCAGCCCCAGCATTTT; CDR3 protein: CASSHFSPWGSQPQHF
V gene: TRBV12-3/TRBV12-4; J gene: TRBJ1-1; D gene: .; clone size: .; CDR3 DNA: TGTGCCAGCAGTTTCATACGGGACGGGGGAGGGAACACTGAAGCTTTCTTT; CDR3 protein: CASSFIRDGGGNTEAFF
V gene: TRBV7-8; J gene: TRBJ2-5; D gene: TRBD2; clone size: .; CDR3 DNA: TGTGCCAGCAGCCGTGGACTAGCCGATGAGACCCAGTACTTC; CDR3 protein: CASSRGLADETQYF
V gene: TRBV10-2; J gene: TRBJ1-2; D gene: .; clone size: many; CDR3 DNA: TGCGCCAGCAGTGAGTCGACTCGGAGTCCCTATGGCTACACCTTC; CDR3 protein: CASSESTRSPYGYTF
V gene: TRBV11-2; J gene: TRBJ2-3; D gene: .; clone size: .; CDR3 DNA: TGTGCCAGCAGCTTAGGACTAAGGGGGGGGGCAGATACGCAGTATTTT; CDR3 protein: CASSLGLRGGADTQYF
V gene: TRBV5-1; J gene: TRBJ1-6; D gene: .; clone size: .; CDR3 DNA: TGCGCCAGCAGCTCGGCCTCCTATAATTCCCCCCTCCACTTT; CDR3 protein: CASSSASYNSPLHF
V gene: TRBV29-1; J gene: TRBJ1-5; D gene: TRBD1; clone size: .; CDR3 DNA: TGCAGCGTTGAAGAAGGACAGGGAGGTCAGCCCCAGCATTTT; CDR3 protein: CSVEEGQGGQPQHF
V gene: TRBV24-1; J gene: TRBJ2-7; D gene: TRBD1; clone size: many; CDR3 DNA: TGTGCCACCAGTGATTCGGGACAGGGGTCCACCTACGAGCAGTACTTC; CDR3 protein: CATSDSGQGSTYEQYF